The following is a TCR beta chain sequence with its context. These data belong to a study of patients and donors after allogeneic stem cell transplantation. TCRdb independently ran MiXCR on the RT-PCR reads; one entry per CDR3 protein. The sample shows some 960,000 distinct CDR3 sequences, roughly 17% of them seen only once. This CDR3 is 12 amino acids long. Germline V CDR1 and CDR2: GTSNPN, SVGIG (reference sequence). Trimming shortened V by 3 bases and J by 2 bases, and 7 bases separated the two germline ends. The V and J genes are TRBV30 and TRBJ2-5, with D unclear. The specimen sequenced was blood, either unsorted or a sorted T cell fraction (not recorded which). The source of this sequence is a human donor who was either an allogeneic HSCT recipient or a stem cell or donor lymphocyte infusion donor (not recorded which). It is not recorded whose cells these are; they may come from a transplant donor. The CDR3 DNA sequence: TGTGCCTGGAGGTTAGAACAAGAGACCCAGTACTTC. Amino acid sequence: CAWRLEQETQYF.